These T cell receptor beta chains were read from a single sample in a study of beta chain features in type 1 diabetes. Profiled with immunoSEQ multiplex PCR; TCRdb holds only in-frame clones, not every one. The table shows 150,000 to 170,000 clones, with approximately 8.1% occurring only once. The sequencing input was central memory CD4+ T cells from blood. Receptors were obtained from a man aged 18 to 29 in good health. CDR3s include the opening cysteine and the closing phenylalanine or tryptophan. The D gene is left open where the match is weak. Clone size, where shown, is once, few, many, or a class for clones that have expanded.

cdr3_nt: TGTGCCAGCAAAACAGGGGTAAGGGAGCAGTACTTC
cdr3_aa: CASKTGVREQYF
j_call: TRBJ2-7
d_call: TRBD1
v_call: TRBV6-5
clone_size: few

cdr3_nt: TGTGCCAGCACCGCCGAGGGGGAAGGGAACACTGAAGCTTTCTTT
cdr3_aa: CASTAEGEGNTEAFF
j_call: TRBJ1-1
d_call: -
v_call: TRBV28
clone_size: -

cdr3_nt: TGTGCCAGCAGTAGAAAGACAGGGGCGGATCAGCCCCAGCATTTT
cdr3_aa: CASSRKTGADQPQHF
j_call: TRBJ1-5
d_call: TRBD1
v_call: TRBV6-5
clone_size: few

cdr3_nt: TGCAGCGTAGGACAGGAGGATCAGCCCCAGCATTTT
cdr3_aa: CSVGQEDQPQHF
j_call: TRBJ1-5
d_call: TRBD1
v_call: TRBV29-1
clone_size: -

cdr3_nt: TGCAGGCATATTCGTAGAGAGACCCAGTACTTC
cdr3_aa: CRHIRRETQYF
j_call: TRBJ2-5
d_call: -
v_call: TRBV29-1
clone_size: many

cdr3_nt: TGTGCCAGCAGCCGAACAGGGATAGGTGAAAAACTGTTTTTT
cdr3_aa: CASSRTGIGEKLFF
j_call: TRBJ1-4
d_call: -
v_call: TRBV5-4
clone_size: -

cdr3_nt: TGTGCCAGCAGTGAATACAGGGACAACACTGAAGCTTTCTTT
cdr3_aa: CASSEYRDNTEAFF
j_call: TRBJ1-1
d_call: -
v_call: TRBV6-1
clone_size: few

cdr3_nt: TGTGCCAGCAGTTACGGGGCGGGAGTCGGCACAGATACGCAGTATTTT
cdr3_aa: CASSYGAGVGTDTQYF
j_call: TRBJ2-3
d_call: TRBD2
v_call: TRBV6-5
clone_size: many

cdr3_nt: TGCGCCAGCAGCCAGACGACATTGGACTATGGCTACACCTTC
cdr3_aa: CASSQTTLDYGYTF
j_call: TRBJ1-2
d_call: -
v_call: TRBV4-3
clone_size: few

cdr3_nt: TGCGCCAGCAGCTTAACAGGGAGCTCCTACAATGAGCAGTTCTTC
cdr3_aa: CASSLTGSSYNEQFF
j_call: TRBJ2-1
d_call: -
v_call: TRBV5-1
clone_size: -